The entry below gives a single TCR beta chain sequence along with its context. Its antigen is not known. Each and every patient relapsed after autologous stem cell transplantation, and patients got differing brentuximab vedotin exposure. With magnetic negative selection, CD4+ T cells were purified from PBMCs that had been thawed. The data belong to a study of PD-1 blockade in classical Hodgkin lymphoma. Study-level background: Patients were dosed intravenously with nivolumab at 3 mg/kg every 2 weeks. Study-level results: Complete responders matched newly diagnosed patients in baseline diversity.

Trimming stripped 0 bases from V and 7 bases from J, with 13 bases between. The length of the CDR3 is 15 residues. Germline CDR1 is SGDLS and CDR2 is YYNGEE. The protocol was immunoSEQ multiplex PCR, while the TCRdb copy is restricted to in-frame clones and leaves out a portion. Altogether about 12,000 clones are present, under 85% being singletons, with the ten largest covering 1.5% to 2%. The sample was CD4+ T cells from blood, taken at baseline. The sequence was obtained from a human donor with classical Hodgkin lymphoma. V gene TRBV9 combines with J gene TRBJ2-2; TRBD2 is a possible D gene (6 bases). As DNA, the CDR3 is TGTGCCAGCAGCGTAGGACCGGGGGTGGGCGGGGAGCTGTTTTTT. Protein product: CASSVGPGVGGELFF.